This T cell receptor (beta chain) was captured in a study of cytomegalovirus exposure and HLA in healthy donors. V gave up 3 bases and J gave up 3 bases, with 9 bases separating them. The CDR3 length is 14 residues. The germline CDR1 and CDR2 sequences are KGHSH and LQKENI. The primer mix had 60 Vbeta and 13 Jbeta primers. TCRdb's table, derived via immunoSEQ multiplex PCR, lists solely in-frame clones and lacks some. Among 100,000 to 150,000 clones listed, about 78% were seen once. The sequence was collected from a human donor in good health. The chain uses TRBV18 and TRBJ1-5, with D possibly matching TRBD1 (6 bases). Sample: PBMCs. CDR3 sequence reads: CASSPTGINQPQHF. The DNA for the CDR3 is TGTGCCAGCTCACCCACAGGGATCAATCAGCCCCAGCATTTT. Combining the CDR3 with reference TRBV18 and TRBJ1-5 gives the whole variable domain NAGVMQNPRHLVRRRGQEARLRCSPMKGHSHVYWYRQLPEEGLKFMVYLQKENIIDESGMPKERFSAEFPKEGPSILRIQQVVRGDSAAYFCASSPTGINQPQHFGDGTRLSIL.